These 11 T cell receptor beta chains were sequenced from one sample in a study of monozygotic twins with inflammatory bowel disease (dated by TCRdb to between 2018 and 2020). Receptor libraries were prepared by 5' RACE. Reads for this sample came from an Illumina HiSeq 2500. TCRdb reprocessed the reads and lists each CDR3 protein sequence as a single entry, with no DNA. For this sample, the table gives some 170,000 distinct CDR3 sequences. The top ten hold 6% to 9.5% of the sample. The sequenced sample was blood. These receptors were collected from a human donor with ulcerative colitis or Crohn's disease, or a healthy co-twin of an affected twin (not recorded which).

J is TRBJ1-1 and V is TRBV7-3. The CDR3 has 15 amino acids. CDR1 and CDR2 (germline): SGHTA, FQGTGA. The CDR3 sequence: CASSLTEEVHTEAFF.

V is TRBV7-2 and J is TRBJ2-5; the TCRdb call, TRBD1, lacks DNA for checking. CDR1 and CDR2 from the germline V gene are SGHTA and FQGNSA. The CDR3 contains 16 residues. CDR3 region: CASSLGGGGGQITQYF.

This chain uses TRBV9 with TRBJ2-1; TCRdb's assignment of TRBD2 cannot be checked, as there is no DNA. Germline-derived CDR1 and CDR2 are SGDLS and YYNGEE. This CDR3 region has 14 residues. This CDR3 reads CASSVELARGEQFF.

V and J are TRBV20-1 and TRBJ1-1. Germline V gives CDR1 DFQATT, CDR2 SNEGSKA (reference sequence). The CDR3 is 14 residues long. The CDR3 region is CSASRGITNTEAFF.

The chain has TRBV7-9 and TRBJ1-1. In germline, CDR1 is SEHNR, CDR2 FQNEAQ (reference sequence). This CDR3 region has 14 residues. The CDR3 sequence is CASSPGVLNTEAFF.

This chain links TRBV28 with TRBJ2-1. The CDR3 sequence is 15 residues long. Germline V lookup: CDR1 MDHEN, CDR2 SYDVKM. CDR3 in amino acids: CASSSTLSSYNEQFF.

This chain connects TRBV7-2 to TRBJ2-3. The CDR3 loop spans 11 amino acids. Germline V gives CDR1 SGHTA, CDR2 FQGNSA. CDR3 sequence: CASSLANSQYF.

The J gene is TRBJ2-6, the V gene TRBV10-3; lacking DNA, the TRBD2 call made by TCRdb goes unchecked. From germline, CDR1 is ENHRY and CDR2 SYGVKD. The length of the CDR3 is 17 residues. The CDR3 region is CAIRGRGNSSGANVLTF.

The chain recombines TRBV5-1 with TRBJ1-1; TCRdb proposes TRBD1, but this gene call is untestable without DNA. Germline CDR1 reads SGHRS; CDR2 reads YFSETQ. The CDR3 is made up of 14 amino acids. CDR3 loop: CASSLNYRVGEAFF.

This chain connects TRBV27 to TRBJ2-7; the TCRdb call, TRBD1, lacks DNA for checking. Germline CDR1 MNHEY, CDR2 SMNVEV (reference sequence). The CDR3 is made up of 16 amino acids. This CDR3 reads CTSSLSTAQGVREQYF.

V and J are TRBV5-6 and TRBJ2-7; as DNA is missing, the TRBD1 call by TCRdb cannot be tested. The CDR3 runs to 14 residues. Germline V gives CDR1 SGHDT, CDR2 YYEEEE. Here the CDR3 reads CASSPRTGGGEQYF. Drawing the rest from reference TRBV5-6 and TRBJ2-7, the complete variable domain is DAGVTQSPTHLIKTRGQQVTLRCSPKSGHDTVSWYQQALGQGPQFIFQYYEEEERQRGNFPDRFSGHQFPNYSSELNVNALLLGDSALYLCASSPRTGGGEQYFGPGTRLTVT.